This TCR beta chain is from a study of CD8+ T cells in alopecia areata. Study information: Twice a day, 5 to 10 mg of oral tofacitinib was administered to treated patients.

Indicated treatment: oral pan-JAK inhibitor, 5-10 mg twice daily. Extraction and reverse transcription of RNA yielded cDNA as the sequencing template. TCRdb keeps only in-frame clones here, not all; method: immunoSEQ multiplex PCR. The repertoire has about 250,000 clones, 45% to 70% of them found once; the top ten carry around 0.84%. In germline, CDR1 is GTSNPN, CDR2 SVGIG (reference sequence). There are 13 residues in the CDR3. V was cut by 2 bases and J by 10 bases, with 17 bases left in between. This specimen was CD4+ T cells sorted from blood, taken between weeks 51 and 54, from a patient treated with tofacitinib. The receptor comes from a human donor with alopecia areata. V gene TRBV30 combines with J gene TRBJ1-1; D is undetermined. CDR3 coding DNA: TGTGCCTGGAGTACCGTACGTGCCGACCCAGCTTTCTTT. This translates into CAWSTVRADPAFF.